Below, 14 T cell receptor beta chains from the same sample are listed, as sequenced in a study of cytomegalovirus exposure and HLA in healthy donors. Researchers ran the PCR with 60 Vbeta and 13 Jbeta primers. Data came from immunoSEQ multiplex PCR; TCRdb stores just in-frame clones and leaves some out. The sample has around 120,000 clones, 81% seen once. The specimen sequenced was PBMCs. These receptors originate from a woman aged 40-49 years in good health and CMV-seropositive.

The chain recombines TRBV5-1 with TRBJ2-7; TRBD2 matches at 8 bases. The CDR3 runs to 15 residues. Germline CDR1 SGHRS, CDR2 YFSETQ. The V and J ends lost 4 bases and 7 bases, in that order; junction bases with no gene match: 13. CDR3 in amino acids: CASSPTAGGSGEQYF. Here the CDR3 DNA reads TGCGCCAGCAGCCCGACGGCGGGAGGCTCTGGGGAGCAGTACTTC. Full variable domain (outside the CDR3, taken from reference TRBV5-1 and TRBJ2-7): KAGVTQTPRYLIKTRGQQVTLSCSPISGHRSVSWYQQTPGQGLQFLFEYFSETQRNKGNFPGRFSGRQFSNSRSEMNVSTLELGDSALYLCASSPTAGGSGEQYFGPGTRLTVT.

This chain's CDR3 is CASIRGQGETQYF. CDR3 coding DNA: TGTGCCAGCATCCGGGGACAGGGCGAGACCCAGTACTTC. The rearrangement uses TRBV7-9 and TRBJ2-5, with 9 bases lining up with TRBD1. Looked up from germline, CDR1 is SEHNR and CDR2 is FQNEAQ (reference sequence). CDR3 length: 13 residues. After removal of 7 bases from V and 5 bases from J, the junction contained 5 bases not matched to a gene.

The rearrangement uses TRBV19 and TRBJ2-7; 9 bases map to TRBD1. Unmatched junction bases numbered 6, after V lost 2 bases and J lost 4 bases. Per the germline V gene, CDR1 is LNHDA and CDR2 is SQIVND (reference sequence). The CDR3 spans 15 residues. The CDR3 DNA follows: TGTGCCAGTAGTATACAACAGGGGGCGCGGTACGAGCAGTACTTC. Translating it yields CASSIQQGARYEQYF.

The rearrangement links TRBV9 to TRBJ2-3, with D maybe TRBD2 (7 bases). CDR1 is SGDLS and CDR2 is YYNGEE in the germline V gene. The CDR3 contains 16 residues. V lost 4 bases and J lost 2, with 17 bases in between. The CDR3: CASSTRGGGHTDTQYF. CDR3 coding DNA: TGTGCCAGCAGCACCCGGGGCGGGGGACACACAGATACGCAGTATTTT.

This chain uses TRBV27 with TRBJ1-5, with TRBD1 matching over 12 bases. CDR3 size: 15 residues. V lost 5 bases, J lost 7 bases, and 6 bases stayed unmatched. Germline-derived CDR1 and CDR2 are MNHEY and SMNVEV (reference sequence). Written as DNA, the CDR3 is TGTGCCAGCAGTCTCGGGACAGGGGGCAGGCAGCCCCAGCATTTT. This gives the protein CASSLGTGGRQPQHF.

This clone was seen a few times. The J gene is TRBJ2-7, the V gene TRBV5-1; 10 nucleotides agree with TRBD1. V was clipped by 4 bases and J by 0 bases; unmatched bases: 1. The germline V gene has CDR1 SGHRS and CDR2 YFSETQ. The CDR3 is 14 amino acids. Written as DNA, the CDR3 is TGCGCCAGCAGCCGGACAGGGGGCTCCTACGAGCAGTACTTC. It yields the protein CASSRTGGSYEQYF. The full variable domain, its missing parts supplied by reference TRBV5-1 and TRBJ2-7, is KAGVTQTPRYLIKTRGQQVTLSCSPISGHRSVSWYQQTPGQGLQFLFEYFSETQRNKGNFPGRFSGRQFSNSRSEMNVSTLELGDSALYLCASSRTGGSYEQYFGPGTRLTVT.

This chain uses TRBV18 with TRBJ1-1, with 10 bases identical to TRBD1. With V trimmed by 6 bases and J by 5 bases, 15 bases remained unmatched. The CDR3 consists of 17 residues. The V gene's germline CDR1 is KGHSH and CDR2 LQKENI. In nucleotides, the CDR3 is TGTGCCAGCTCGGCCGGGACAGGGGCTAAAAGGGGAACTGAAGCTTTCTTT. This codes for CASSAGTGAKRGTEAFF.

CDR3 DNA sequence: TGTGCCAGCAGCGTAGAGTTTGGGGCGGGAAGCACAGATACGCAGTATTTT. Encoded protein: CASSVEFGAGSTDTQYF. V gene TRBV9 combines with J gene TRBJ2-3; the D gene is possibly TRBD2 (6 bases). The CDR3 has 17 residues. Looked up from germline, CDR1 is SGDLS and CDR2 is YYNGEE. The ends were cut back, 0 bases at V and 0 bases at J, with 14 bases in the middle.

The rearrangement uses TRBV9 and TRBJ2-7; 10 nucleotides agree with TRBD2. This CDR3 has 16 amino acids. Germline trimming cut 5 bases from V and 0 bases from J; bases unmatched to any gene: 8. Looked up from germline, CDR1 is SGDLS and CDR2 is YYNGEE. CDR3 protein: CASSRTSGYTSYEQYF. The CDR3, as DNA: TGTGCCAGCAGTAGGACTAGCGGTTATACCTCCTACGAGCAGTACTTC. Filled out from reference TRBV9 and TRBJ2-7, the complete variable domain reads DSGVTQTPKHLITATGQRVTLRCSPRSGDLSVYWYQQSLDQGLQFLIQYYNGEERAKGNILERFSAQQFPDLHSELNLSSLELGDSALYFCASSRTSGYTSYEQYFGPGTRLTVT.

The chain joins TRBV9 to TRBJ2-3, with TRBD2 matching 8 bases. Unmatched junction bases numbered 1, after V lost 4 bases and J lost 0 bases. This CDR3 spans 14 amino acids. Germline loops: CDR1 SGDLS, CDR2 YYNGEE. CDR3 coding DNA: TGTGCCAGCAGCTTAGCGGGAAGCACAGATACGCAGTATTTT. This sequence encodes CASSLAGSTDTQYF.

The V gene is TRBV5-6, the J gene TRBJ1-2, with 7 nucleotides matching TRBD1. This CDR3 comprises 15 residues. Unmatched junction bases numbered 7, after V lost 0 bases and J lost 5 bases. Germline CDR1 is SGHDT and CDR2 is YYEEEE. The CDR3 sequence is CASSLVGGGGYGYTF. DNA of the CDR3: TGTGCCAGCAGCTTGGTAGGAGGGGGCGGATATGGCTACACCTTC.

This clone has just one count. The rearrangement uses TRBV5-4 and TRBJ1-1; 9 positions agree with TRBD1. This CDR3 is built from 16 residues. From germline, CDR1 is SGHNT and CDR2 YYREEE (reference sequence). J was trimmed by 3 bases and V by 0 bases; bases with no gene match: 6. CDR3 amino acids: CASSLGQGGMDTEAFF. The CDR3 region has the DNA TGTGCCAGCAGCTTGGGACAGGGGGGTATGGACACTGAAGCTTTCTTT.

The chain combines TRBV7-4 with TRBJ1-2; D call uncertain. This CDR3 is built from 15 residues. Per germline, CDR1 SGHVT and CDR2 SQSDAQ. The V end was cut by 2 bases, the J end by 7 bases, with 17 bases between. CDR3: CASSLLEGSRRGYTF. The CDR3 coding sequence is TGTGCCAGCAGCTTATTAGAGGGCTCCCGTCGTGGCTACACCTTC.

V is TRBV9 and J is TRBJ1-5; no reliable D call. The CDR3 runs 15 residues. Per germline, CDR1 SGDLS and CDR2 YYNGEE. The V end was cut by 0 bases, the J end by 4 bases, with 11 bases between. Written as DNA, the CDR3 is TGTGCCAGCAGCGTAGGGCCAGGCCTAAATCAGCCCCAGCATTTT. This translates into CASSVGPGLNQPQHF. Complete variable domain (other parts from reference TRBV9 and TRBJ1-5): DSGVTQTPKHLITATGQRVTLRCSPRSGDLSVYWYQQSLDQGLQFLIQYYNGEERAKGNILERFSAQQFPDLHSELNLSSLELGDSALYFCASSVGPGLNQPQHFGDGTRLSIL.